The rows below give T cell receptor beta chains drawn from one sample of a study of OX40 agonist ivuxolimab in advanced cancers. Data came from immunoSEQ multiplex PCR; TCRdb stores just in-frame clones and leaves some out. The repertoire holds around 60,000 clones, with roughly 80% as singletons. The sample in question was CD4+ or CD8+ T cells sorted from blood, obtained in a trial of the OX40 agonist ivuxolimab. The receptors were gathered from an adult with an advanced solid tumor such as melanoma, head and neck, liver or kidney cancer. Both conserved end residues are part of each CDR3. The D gene is left open where the match is weak. Not every row has a clone size; where given, it reads once, few, many or a size class.

d_gene: TRBD1; v_gene: TRBV15; abundance: NA; j_gene: TRBJ1-2; CDR3nt: TGTGCCACCAGGGATGGGACAGGTCCCAATTTCTATGGCTACACCTTC; CDR3aa: CATRDGTGPNFYGYTF
d_gene: NA; v_gene: TRBV6-5; abundance: NA; j_gene: TRBJ2-2; CDR3nt: TGTGCCAGCAGTTGGAGTGGTGGGCCCGGGGAGCTGTTTTTT; CDR3aa: CASSWSGGPGELFF
d_gene: NA; v_gene: TRBV7-2; abundance: few; j_gene: TRBJ1-5; CDR3nt: TGTGCCAGCAGCCCGCAGGTCGTGGGCAATCAGCCCCAGCATTTT; CDR3aa: CASSPQVVGNQPQHF
d_gene: TRBD1; v_gene: TRBV2; abundance: NA; j_gene: TRBJ1-2; CDR3nt: TGTGCCAGCAGACAGGGGGCTAATAACTATGGCTACACCTTC; CDR3aa: CASRQGANNYGYTF
d_gene: NA; v_gene: TRBV5-4; abundance: NA; j_gene: TRBJ1-1; CDR3nt: TGTGCCAGCAGCCCCCTTGGTCTCACTGAAGCTTTCTTT; CDR3aa: CASSPLGLTEAFF
d_gene: NA; v_gene: TRBV11-2; abundance: NA; j_gene: TRBJ2-1; CDR3nt: TGTGCCAGCAGCCCCTTTCCTGGGGAGTCTGAGCAGTTCTTC; CDR3aa: CASSPFPGESEQFF
d_gene: NA; v_gene: TRBV5-1; abundance: NA; j_gene: TRBJ2-1; CDR3nt: TGCGCCAGCAGCTTGTCAGGGAGCTCCTACAATGAGCAGTTCTTC; CDR3aa: CASSLSGSSYNEQFF
d_gene: TRBD1; v_gene: TRBV30; abundance: once; j_gene: TRBJ1-6; CDR3nt: TGTGCCTGCCCGCGACAGGGGGTCGGGGATTCACCCCTCCACTTT; CDR3aa: CACPRQGVGDSPLHF
d_gene: NA; v_gene: TRBV29-1; abundance: NA; j_gene: TRBJ2-3; CDR3nt: TGCAGCGTTGCATACACCACAGATACGCAGTATTTT; CDR3aa: CSVAYTTDTQYF
d_gene: NA; v_gene: TRBV7-9; abundance: NA; j_gene: TRBJ2-5; CDR3nt: TGTGCCAGCAGCTGGACTACTACCCAAGAGACCCAGTACTTC; CDR3aa: CASSWTTTQETQYF
d_gene: NA; v_gene: TRBV10-3; abundance: NA; j_gene: TRBJ1-1; CDR3nt: TGTGCCATCAGTGAGTCGACCAGGCAGGGGAGGACTGAAGCTTTCTTT; CDR3aa: CAISESTRQGRTEAFF
d_gene: NA; v_gene: TRBV30; abundance: few; j_gene: TRBJ1-2; CDR3nt: TGTGCCTGGAGCCGGGGAAACTATGGCTACACCTTC; CDR3aa: CAWSRGNYGYTF
d_gene: NA; v_gene: TRBV30; abundance: NA; j_gene: TRBJ2-4; CDR3nt: TGTGCCTGGAGTGTGTCTGGGAACATTCAGTACTTC; CDR3aa: CAWSVSGNIQYF
d_gene: NA; v_gene: TRBV7-2; abundance: NA; j_gene: TRBJ2-7; CDR3nt: TGTGCCAGCAGCTCCCGCTCCTACGAGCAGTACTTC; CDR3aa: CASSSRSYEQYF
d_gene: NA; v_gene: TRBV29-1; abundance: NA; j_gene: TRBJ1-1; CDR3nt: TGCAGCGTTGGAGGAGGAGCGAACACTGAAGCTTTCTTT; CDR3aa: CSVGGGANTEAFF
d_gene: NA; v_gene: TRBV10-3; abundance: NA; j_gene: TRBJ2-2; CDR3nt: TGTGCCACGCTCTGGGGGGCGGGCACCGGGGAGCTGTTTTTT; CDR3aa: CATLWGAGTGELFF
d_gene: TRBD2; v_gene: TRBV5-5; abundance: medium-sized; j_gene: TRBJ2-1; CDR3nt: TGTGCCAGCAGCTTGGGGACTAGCGGGACGAACTACAATGAGCAGTTCTTC; CDR3aa: CASSLGTSGTNYNEQFF
d_gene: NA; v_gene: TRBV7-2; abundance: NA; j_gene: TRBJ1-3; CDR3nt: TGTGCCAGCAGCCCATGGGGAGGGGGAAACACCATATATTTT; CDR3aa: CASSPWGGGNTIYF
d_gene: NA; v_gene: TRBV2; abundance: NA; j_gene: TRBJ1-2; CDR3nt: TGTGCCAGCAGAGGGGACGGACTCTATGGCTACACCTTC; CDR3aa: CASRGDGLYGYTF
d_gene: TRBD2; v_gene: TRBV2; abundance: few; j_gene: TRBJ2-1; CDR3nt: TGTGCCAGCAGTGTAGGGCCTAGCGGATACAATGAGCAGTTCTTC; CDR3aa: CASSVGPSGYNEQFF
d_gene: TRBD1; v_gene: TRBV5-5; abundance: NA; j_gene: TRBJ1-5; CDR3nt: TGTGCCAGCAGCTTGGGGGGACAGGACAATCAGCCCCAGCATTTT; CDR3aa: CASSLGGQDNQPQHF
d_gene: NA; v_gene: TRBV5-1; abundance: NA; j_gene: TRBJ2-1; CDR3nt: TGCGCCAGCAGCTTGGATGGGAGTGGGTGGGAGGAGCAGTTCTTC; CDR3aa: CASSLDGSGWEEQFF
d_gene: NA; v_gene: TRBV7-9; abundance: NA; j_gene: TRBJ2-2; CDR3nt: TGTGCCAGCAGCCCTGCACCGATGAACACCGGGGAGCTGTTTTTT; CDR3aa: CASSPAPMNTGELFF
d_gene: NA; v_gene: TRBV2; abundance: few; j_gene: TRBJ2-2; CDR3nt: TGTGCCAGCACGGAAACCGGGGAGCTGTTTTTT; CDR3aa: CASTETGELFF
d_gene: NA; v_gene: TRBV11-2; abundance: NA; j_gene: TRBJ2-7; CDR3nt: TGTGCCAGCAGCCCCACTTACAGCTACGAGCAGTACTTC; CDR3aa: CASSPTYSYEQYF
d_gene: NA; v_gene: TRBV7-6; abundance: NA; j_gene: TRBJ1-3; CDR3nt: TGTGCCAGCAGCTTAGATCCGGGGTACTCTGGAAACACCATATATTTT; CDR3aa: CASSLDPGYSGNTIYF
d_gene: TRBD2; v_gene: TRBV27; abundance: many; j_gene: TRBJ2-1; CDR3nt: TGTGCCAGCAGAACCGGGACTAGCGGATACAATGAGCAGTTCTTC; CDR3aa: CASRTGTSGYNEQFF
d_gene: NA; v_gene: TRBV5-6; abundance: NA; j_gene: TRBJ2-2; CDR3nt: TGTGCCAGCAGCGGGAGTGGAGGGGAGCTGTTTTTT; CDR3aa: CASSGSGGELFF
d_gene: TRBD1; v_gene: TRBV7-9; abundance: NA; j_gene: TRBJ1-1; CDR3nt: TGTGCCAGCAGCTTAGGACAGGGTGCGGAAGCTTTCTTT; CDR3aa: CASSLGQGAEAFF
d_gene: TRBD1; v_gene: TRBV6-5; abundance: few; j_gene: TRBJ1-2; CDR3nt: TGTGCCAGCACCAGGGGGGGGTACGACTATGGCTACACCTTC; CDR3aa: CASTRGGYDYGYTF
d_gene: NA; v_gene: TRBV9; abundance: NA; j_gene: TRBJ1-3; CDR3nt: TGTGCCAGCAGCGACGGCGGCTCTGGAAACACCATATATTTT; CDR3aa: CASSDGGSGNTIYF
d_gene: TRBD1; v_gene: TRBV5-5; abundance: once; j_gene: TRBJ1-3; CDR3nt: TGTGCCAGCAGCCAGGGACAGCCCCGCTCTGGAAACACCATATATTTT; CDR3aa: CASSQGQPRSGNTIYF
d_gene: NA; v_gene: TRBV11-2; abundance: NA; j_gene: TRBJ1-4; CDR3nt: TGTGCCAGCAGCTTGACGGCGGGGAGGACTAATGAAAAACTGTTTTTT; CDR3aa: CASSLTAGRTNEKLFF
d_gene: NA; v_gene: TRBV30; abundance: once; j_gene: TRBJ1-1; CDR3nt: TGTGCCTGGAGTGATGGCCCGAACACTGAAGCTTTCTTT; CDR3aa: CAWSDGPNTEAFF
d_gene: TRBD1; v_gene: TRBV29-1; abundance: NA; j_gene: TRBJ1-5; CDR3nt: TGCAGCGTCACTCCGGGACAGGATCAGCCCCAGCATTTT; CDR3aa: CSVTPGQDQPQHF
d_gene: NA; v_gene: TRBV6-5; abundance: NA; j_gene: TRBJ1-1; CDR3nt: TGTGCCAGCAGTTACGAAAGGAACACTGAAGCTTTCTTT; CDR3aa: CASSYERNTEAFF
d_gene: TRBD2; v_gene: TRBV27; abundance: NA; j_gene: TRBJ2-5; CDR3nt: TGTGCCAGCAGTTTAATAGCGGGAGGAGGAGAGACCCAGTACTTC; CDR3aa: CASSLIAGGGETQYF
d_gene: NA; v_gene: TRBV19; abundance: NA; j_gene: TRBJ1-1; CDR3nt: TGTGCCAGTAGTACCGGGCCGGACACTGAAGCTTTCTTT; CDR3aa: CASSTGPDTEAFF
d_gene: NA; v_gene: TRBV20-1; abundance: NA; j_gene: TRBJ1-2; CDR3nt: TGCAGTCCTCGGGAGTCCTATGGCTACACCTTC; CDR3aa: CSPRESYGYTF
d_gene: NA; v_gene: TRBV10-3; abundance: NA; j_gene: TRBJ1-1; CDR3nt: TGTGCCATCAGTGAGTCAGCGGGACAAACGAAAAACACTGAAGCTTTCTTT; CDR3aa: CAISESAGQTKNTEAFF
d_gene: NA; v_gene: TRBV5-1; abundance: NA; j_gene: TRBJ1-1; CDR3nt: TGCGCCAGCAGCTTGAATGGGGTCACTGAAGCTTTCTTT; CDR3aa: CASSLNGVTEAFF